This TCR beta chain originates from a study of blood T cell repertoires in COVID-19. Study details: From T cells, B-cell-depleted T cells, or PBMCs came the material, which was cDNA or gDNA.

Per germline, CDR1 DFQATT and CDR2 SNEGSKA (reference sequence). This CDR3 contains 16 residues. V lost 3 bases to trimming and J lost 14 bases; unmatched junction nucleotides: 19. This table comes from immunoSEQ multiplex PCR, and its TCRdb copy is limited to in-frame clones, with some not included. The sample carries 100,000 or so clones, around 91% recorded once. This receptor was taken from a woman of 80 years or more with acute or convalescent COVID-19. The sequencing sample was made of peripheral blood. The chain employs TRBV20-1 and TRBJ1-6; 7 nucleotides align to TRBD1. The CDR3 DNA reads TGCAGTGCTAGTAAAAAGGACAGGAGGTTTCCTGGTACCCTCCACTTT. It codes for CSASKKDRRFPGTLHF.